These 7 T cell receptor beta chains were sequenced from one sample in a study of early T cells in non-severe SARS-CoV-2 infection. TCRdb re-called the 5' RACE reads through MiXCR, storing one row per CDR3 protein. The table lists around 81,000 distinct CDR3 sequences, 14% of them singletons. Sequenced sample: whole blood. The receptors shown here come from an adult who was a healthcare worker with PCR-confirmed SARS-CoV-2 infection or an uninfected control (not recorded which).

This clonotype showed up many times. The V and J genes are TRBV7-9 and TRBJ2-1, with D uncertain. This CDR3 region has 16 residues. Deletions cut 5 bases from V and 9 bases from J, with 23 bases between. The germline V gene encodes CDR1 SEHNR and CDR2 FQNEAQ (reference sequence). CDR3 loop: CASSPTGSKVVGEQFF. The CDR3 nucleotides are TGTGCCAGCAGCCCCACGGGCAGTAAGGTAGTCGGTGAGCAGTTCTTC.

This clonotype was seen more than once but under ten times. Here the CDR3 reads CASSGTGGGGANVLTF. The DNA of the CDR3 is TGTGCCAGCAGCGGGACAGGGGGCGGTGGGGCCAACGTCCTGACTTTC. The genes are TRBV5-4 and TRBJ2-6; 12 bases fit TRBD1. Trimming took 4 bases from V and 3 from J; bases not matched to a gene: 2. The germline V gene has CDR1 SGHNT and CDR2 YYREEE (reference sequence). The length of the CDR3 is 16 residues.

The rearrangement joins TRBV7-3 to TRBJ1-1; D ambiguous. From germline, CDR1 is SGHTA and CDR2 FQGTGA. V was trimmed by 1 base and J by 5 bases, leaving 14 bases between them. The CDR3 is 15 residues long. The CDR3 nucleotides are TGTGCCAGCAGCTTAAACCCCAGTGGGGTTACTGAAGCTTTCTTT. It encodes CASSLNPSGVTEAFF.

There are a few counts of this clonotype. This chain joins TRBV21-1 and TRBJ2-5; the table's D call TRBD2 went unverified against the DNA. TRBV21-1 is annotated as a pseudogene. The CDR3 runs to 16 residues. The CDR3 nucleotides read TGTGCCAGCAGCAAAGCCAAGCGGGGGGGCTTAGAGACCCAGTACTTC. This encodes CASSKAKRGGLETQYF.

The rearrangement links TRBV7-2 to TRBJ2-2, with D perhaps matching TRBD1 (6 bases). Germline CDR1 reads SGHTA; CDR2 reads FQGNSA. The V end was cut by 1 base, the J end by 1 base, with 13 bases between. The CDR3 consists of 17 residues. The chain's CDR3 is CASSLVGGTMNTGELFF. For the CDR3, the DNA is TGTGCCAGCAGCTTAGTAGGGGGTACTATGAACACCGGGGAGCTGTTTTTT. Full variable domain (rest looked up from reference TRBV7-2 and TRBJ2-2): GAGVSQSPSNKVTEKGKDVELRCDPISGHTALYWYRQSLGQGLEFLIYFQGNSAPDKSGLPSDRFSAERTGGSVSTLTIQRTQQEDSAVYLCASSLVGGTMNTGELFFGEGSRLTVL.

This clonotype was counted between two and nine times. This chain uses TRBV28 with TRBJ2-1; possibly TRBD1 or TRBD2 for D (5 bases each). Deletions cut 6 bases from V and 8 bases from J, with 11 bases between. CDR3 size: 12 residues. Germline V gene sequence: CDR1 MDHEN, CDR2 SYDVKM. CDR3 region: CASRGDPHEQFF. The DNA for the CDR3 is TGTGCCAGCAGGGGGGACCCCCATGAGCAGTTCTTC.

A note on this clonotype: A much more abundant neighbour one base away suggests this may be a read error. The genes are TRBV3-1 and TRBJ1-5, with D uncertain. Per the germline V gene, CDR1 is LGHDT and CDR2 is YNNKEL (reference sequence). CDR3 size: 14 residues. CDR3 in amino acids: CASSHGLIYQPRHF. The CDR3 DNA reads TGTGCCAGCAGCCATGGACTGATCTATCAGCCCCGGCATTTT.